The rows below give T cell receptor beta chains drawn from one sample of a study of T cell repertoires in ileal Crohn's disease. Clones were sequenced by immunoSEQ multiplex PCR, and TCRdb holds only the in-frame ones, with some missing. The repertoire holds around 14,000 clones, with roughly 78% as singletons. Sequencing was carried out using ileal tissue. The receptor set was obtained from an adult with Crohn's disease. Each CDR3 is given with its conserved first and last residue. D genes are given only for firm matches. The size field is filled for only some rows; it gives once, few, many or a size class.

D gene,V gene,J gene,clone size,CDR3 length,CDR3 DNA,CDR3 protein
TRBD1,TRBV27,TRBJ2-1,.,18,TGTGCCAGCAGGTCACGGGGGACAGGGCTTAGATCCTACAATGAGCAGTTCTTC,CASRSRGTGLRSYNEQFF
TRBD1,TRBV18,TRBJ1-2,few,13,TGTGCCAGCTCACCAGGACAGGGTTATGGCTACACCTTC,CASSPGQGYGYTF
.,TRBV6-1,TRBJ1-3,.,17,TGTGCCAGCAGTGAAGCATTCCGGGGAGCGGCTGGAAACACCATATATTTT,CASSEAFRGAAGNTIYF
TRBD1,TRBV4-1,TRBJ2-1,.,17,TGCGCCAGCAGCCATGCGTGGGACAGCTCCCGATACAATGAGCAGTTCTTC,CASSHAWDSSRYNEQFF
TRBD1,TRBV5-1,TRBJ2-3,medium-sized,16,TGCGCCAGCAGTACGAGCGTGGACAGGGGGTTAGATACGCAGTATTTT,CASSTSVDRGLDTQYF
.,TRBV7-7,TRBJ2-2,.,14,TGTGCCAGCAGCTTACGGGGAAACACCGGGGAGCTGTTTTTT,CASSLRGNTGELFF
.,TRBV7-8,TRBJ1-1,few,14,TGTGCCAGCAGCTTAGACGGGGGGGGGACTGAAGCTTTCTTT,CASSLDGGGTEAFF
TRBD1,TRBV2,TRBJ1-2,.,14,TGTGCCAGCGGGAGGACAGGAGATAACTATGGCTACACCTTC,CASGRTGDNYGYTF
.,TRBV6-1,TRBJ1-1,once,14,TGTGCCAGCAGTGAAACGGGAAGGGCCACTGAAGCTTTCTTT,CASSETGRATEAFF
TRBD1,TRBV19,TRBJ1-5,.,14,TGTGCCAGTAGTAAACAGGGGAGCAATCAGCCCCAGCATTTT,CASSKQGSNQPQHF
.,TRBV28,TRBJ1-1,few,12,TGTGCCAGTAAACAGGGAAACACTGAAGCTTTCTTT,CASKQGNTEAFF
TRBD1,TRBV5-4,TRBJ2-3,.,16,TGTGCCAGCAGCCTGGGGACAGGGGGCAGCACAGATACGCAGTATTTT,CASSLGTGGSTDTQYF
TRBD1,TRBV19,TRBJ1-5,few,17,TGTGCCAGTAGCGACAGGGAACGACCTTATAGCAATCAGCCCCAGCATTTT,CASSDRERPYSNQPQHF
.,TRBV14,TRBJ1-2,once,15,TGTGCCAGCAGCCACCAGCGGGTAGGGGCTGGTGGCTACACCTTC,CASSHQRVGAGGYTF
.,TRBV10-3,TRBJ1-1,.,13,TGTGCCATCAGTTTCGACAGGAACACTGAAGCTTTCTTT,CAISFDRNTEAFF
TRBD1,TRBV11-2,TRBJ2-1,.,17,TGTGCCAGCAGCTCAAAAGTGGGGGACAGGACAAACAATGAGCAGTTCTTC,CASSSKVGDRTNNEQFF
.,TRBV15,TRBJ2-2,.,17,TGTGCCACCAGCAGAGACAGGGGTCTGAAGAGTACCGGGGAGCTGTTTTTT,CATSRDRGLKSTGELFF
TRBD1,TRBV30,TRBJ1-1,.,11,TGTGCCTGGATTCCGGGACAGGTTGTTTTCTTT,CAWIPGQVVFF